This TCR beta chain comes out of a study of early T cells in non-severe SARS-CoV-2 infection. Study results and limitations: Database matching using VDJdb favored anti-spike CD8 responses, with private and CD4 specificities left missing.

With regard to this clonotype: Its antigen is as yet unknown.

TCRdb processed the 5' RACE reads anew with MiXCR; each CDR3 protein has one entry. The table records tens of thousands of distinct CDR3 sequences, approximately 10% of them present only once. The CDR3 runs to 15 residues. The V gene lost 4 bases and the J gene lost 5 bases, with 17 bases spanning the gap. Germline V gives CDR1 MGHDK, CDR2 SYGVNS. The sequence derives from an adult who was a healthcare worker with PCR-confirmed SARS-CoV-2 infection or an uninfected control (not recorded which). Sequences were obtained from whole blood. The chain combines TRBV25-1 with TRBJ2-5; perhaps D is TRBD1 or TRBD2 (5 bases each). Here the CDR3 reads CASSGIVGVRETQYF. Here the CDR3 DNA reads TGTGCCAGCAGTGGCATCGTGGGGGTCCGGGAGACCCAGTACTTC.